This TCR beta chain stems from a study of T-cell reconstitution after alpha-beta-depleted transplantation in children. The germline V gene has CDR1 SQVTM and CDR2 ANQGSEA. V was shortened by 3 bases and J by 4 bases, with 12 bases between the two germline ends. CDR3 length equals 14 residues. Study-wide findings and caveats: Day-60 TCRbeta diversity that was high in some patients was derived from surviving recipient T cells and thymic progenitors. At around two months after transplant, the alpha-beta T cells were reportedly derived from several hundred expanded clones that came from non-depleted graft cells. T-cell counts and diversity at one year following transplant were attributed mainly to newly produced T cells.

Unique molecular identifiers featured in how the TCRbeta library was prepared. TCRdb used MiXCR to reprocess the PCR reads, holding one entry per CDR3 protein. The sample comprises 450,000 to 550,000 distinct CDR3 sequences, roughly 11% of which are singletons, and approximately 15% rests with the top ten. This clonotype appeared a few times. What it recognizes is unknown. The chain has TRBV29-1 and TRBJ2-2, with D perhaps matching TRBD2 (7 bases). Specimen: PBMCs, mostly from graft donor cells, collected 180 days after TCRalphabeta/CD19-depleted stem cell transplant. This receptor was obtained from a female patient between 2 and 15 years old who had a stem cell transplant for aplastic anemia, so the T cells may come from the graft donor. The CDR3 reads CSVDGGGATGELFF. The DNA for the CDR3 is TGCAGCGTTGATGGGGGGGGGGCCACCGGGGAGCTGTTTTTT.